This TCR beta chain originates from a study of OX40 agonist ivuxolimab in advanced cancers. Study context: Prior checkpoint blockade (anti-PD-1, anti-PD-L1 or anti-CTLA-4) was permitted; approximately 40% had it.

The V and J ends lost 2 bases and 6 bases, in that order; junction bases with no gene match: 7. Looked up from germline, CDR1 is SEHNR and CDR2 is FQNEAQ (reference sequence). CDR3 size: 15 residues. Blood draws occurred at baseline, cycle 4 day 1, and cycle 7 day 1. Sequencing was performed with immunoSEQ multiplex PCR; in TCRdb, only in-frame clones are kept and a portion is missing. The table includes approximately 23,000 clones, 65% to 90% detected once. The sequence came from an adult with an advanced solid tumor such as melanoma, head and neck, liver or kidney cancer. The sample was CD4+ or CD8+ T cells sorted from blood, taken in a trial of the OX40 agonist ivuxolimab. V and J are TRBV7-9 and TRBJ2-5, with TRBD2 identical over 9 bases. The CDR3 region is CASSLSSGILKTQYF. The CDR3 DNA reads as TGTGCCAGCAGCTTATCTAGCGGGATTTTAAAGACCCAGTACTTC.